The rows below give T cell receptor beta chains drawn from one sample of a study of blood T cell repertoires in COVID-19. Clones were sequenced by immunoSEQ multiplex PCR, and TCRdb holds only the in-frame ones, with some missing. The data show over 30,000 clones, around 75% seen once. Specimen: peripheral blood. All receptors derive from a man older than 75 with active or convalescent COVID-19. CDR3s include the opening cysteine and the closing phenylalanine or tryptophan. A D gene is named only where the DNA matches it firmly. The size of a clone is reported for some rows only, either as once, few or many, or as a class for expanded clones.

>-|few|TRBV7-9|TRBJ2-1
CASSSREAGEQFF
TGTGCCAGCAGCTCCCGTGAGGCTGGTGAGCAGTTCTTC
>TRBD1|-|TRBV5-6|TRBJ2-3
CASSLSGQGLADTQYF
TGTGCCAGCAGCCTTTCCGGACAGGGGCTTGCAGATACGCAGTATTTT
>-|-|TRBV2|TRBJ2-3
CASTLRDGADTQYF
TGTGCCAGCACCTTGAGGGATGGTGCAGATACGCAGTATTTT
>-|-|TRBV6-2/TRBV6-3|TRBJ1-5
CASSQTGPDSLNQPQHF
TGTGCCAGCAGTCAGACAGGTCCCGATTCTTTAAATCAGCCCCAGCATTTT
>-|-|TRBV5-4|TRBJ2-7
CASSPSSGPSYEQYF
TGTGCCAGCAGCCCCTCGAGCGGGCCCTCCTACGAGCAGTACTTC
>TRBD1|-|TRBV28|TRBJ1-5
CASSIRTGISQPQHF
TGTGCCAGCAGTATACGGACAGGGATCTCACAGCCCCAGCATTTT
>TRBD2|medium-sized|TRBV27|TRBJ2-7
CATLSATSGMYEQYF
TGTGCCACCCTCAGCGCGACTAGCGGGATGTACGAGCAGTACTTC
>-|-|TRBV7-2|TRBJ2-6
CASSYSRIGGNSGANVLTF
TGTGCCAGCAGCTACTCGCGAATTGGGGGCAACTCTGGGGCCAACGTCCTGACTTTC
>-|-|TRBV11-2|TRBJ2-1
CASSLGQGPYNEQFF
TGTGCCAGCAGCTTAGGGCAGGGCCCCTACAATGAGCAGTTCTTC
>-|-|TRBV28|TRBJ2-1
CASSLPPLYNEQFF
TGTGCCAGCAGTCTCCCCCCTCTATACAATGAGCAGTTCTTC